Sequencing of this TCR beta chain was carried out in a study of blood T cells in healthy people across ages. A J-beta primer mix and a sample-barcoded 5' primer were used in a second PCR of about 7 to 12 cycles. TCRdb re-analysed the 5' RACE reads in MiXCR, keeping a single row per CDR3 protein. The sample has about 1 million distinct CDR3 sequences, 25% seen once; the top ten hold approximately 0.71%. Germline CDR1 MNHEY, CDR2 SVGAGI. This CDR3 comprises 13 residues. This sample also belongs to another study, concerning T cells of mothers and their children.

The receptor was derived from a girl between 2 and 10 years old in good health. The sample taken for sequencing was blood. This chain uses TRBV6-5 with TRBJ2-1; D is undetermined. The DNA end is a closer match to TRBJ2-7, so the J assignment may be wrong. The CDR3 coding sequence is TGTGCCAGCAGTTACGGCCGGCATTACGAGCAGTACTTC. This codes for CASSYGRHYEQYF.